These 27 T cell receptor beta chains were sequenced from one sample in a study of memory CD8 T cells in hepatitis C reinfection. The time point was: peak reinfection, 3 to 8 weeks after reinfection detection. No in vitro expansion preceded TCR sequencing of the sorted cells. Profiled with immunoSEQ multiplex PCR; TCRdb holds only in-frame clones, not every one. The data show 350 to 450 clones, around two thirds seen once. Material for sequencing was HCV tetramer-positive CD8+ T cells sorted from blood. The receptors derive from a man between 18 and 35 years old with hepatitis C virus infection.

The chain combines TRBV28 with TRBJ2-7; 14 bases are a match to TRBD2. The V and J ends lost 4 bases and 4 bases, in that order; junction bases with no gene match: 15. Germline CDR1 is MDHEN and CDR2 is SYDVKM. This CDR3 spans 19 amino acids. The CDR3 nucleotides read TGTGCCAGCAGTTCCCTGACTAGCGGGAGGGCCGATTGGTTGTACGAGCAGTACTTC. The encoded protein is CASSSLTSGRADWLYEQYF.

The rearrangement joins TRBV7-9 to TRBJ2-2; D perhaps matches TRBD2 (5 bases). Germline V gene data show CDR1 as SEHNR and CDR2 as FQNEAQ (reference sequence). Trimming shortened V by 8 bases and J by 3 bases, and 7 bases separated the two germline ends. The CDR3 contains 12 residues. CDR3 sequence: CASLEDTGELFF. CDR3 sequence (DNA): TGTGCCAGCCTGGAGGACACCGGGGAGCTGTTTTTT.

The sample holds a few counts of this clone. The chain employs TRBV4-1 and TRBJ2-5, with D maybe TRBD1 (6 bases). From germline, CDR1 is MGHRA and CDR2 YSYEKL. CDR3 length equals 17 residues. The V end was cut by 0 bases, the J end by 6 bases, with 20 bases between. CDR3 bases: TGCGCCAGCAGCCAAGATATAGTAGGGGGTCTCTTAAAGACCCAGTACTTC. Its translation: CASSQDIVGGLLKTQYF.

This rearrangement joins TRBV27 to TRBJ2-7, with D possibly matching TRBD1 (6 bases). V was cut by 2 bases and J by 7 bases, with 12 bases left in between. The CDR3 spans 13 residues. Germline-derived CDR1 and CDR2 are MNHEY and SMNVEV (reference sequence). The DNA for the CDR3 is TGTGCCAGCAGTTTAGTCCAGGGGTGGGAGCAGTACTTC. It translates to CASSLVQGWEQYF.

The chain joins TRBV7-9 to TRBJ2-2, with 8 bases matching TRBD1. Per the germline V gene, CDR1 is SEHNR and CDR2 is FQNEAQ (reference sequence). This CDR3 is built from 16 residues. With V trimmed by 6 bases and J by 5 bases, 11 bases remained unmatched. The CDR3 loop is CASSSTGDRRTGELFF. CDR3 DNA: TGTGCCAGCAGTTCGACAGGGGACCGAAGGACCGGGGAGCTGTTTTTT.

The rearrangement joins TRBV11-2 to TRBJ2-3; 10 bases are a match to TRBD2. J lost 5 bases, V lost 3 bases, and 11 bases had no gene match. This CDR3 has 17 residues. Germline V CDR1 and CDR2: SGHAT, FQNNGV. The DNA of the CDR3 is TGTGCCAGCAGCTTCGAAGTAGCGGGGGGCGGGGGAGATACGCAGTATTTT. It codes for CASSFEVAGGGGDTQYF.

The table lists this clone with a count of one. The chain uses TRBV11-2 and TRBJ2-7; 11 bases fit TRBD2. With 0 bases clipped from V and 6 bases from J, the junction kept 10 bases outside the gene matches. CDR3 size: 17 residues. Per the germline V gene, CDR1 is SGHAT and CDR2 is FQNNGV. The DNA for the CDR3 is TGTGCCAGCAGCTTAGATTTCTGGACTAGCGGGTCTTTCGAGCAGTACTTC. The encoded protein is CASSLDFWTSGSFEQYF.

The chain is built from TRBV7-4 and TRBJ2-7; 7 nucleotides line up with TRBD1. V was pared by 0 bases and J by 7 bases, with 6 bases of the junction left unmatched. Germline V gene sequence: CDR1 SGHVT, CDR2 SQSDAQ. CDR3 size: 14 residues. Here the CDR3 reads CASSLADRVGEQYV. Written as DNA, the CDR3 is TGTGCCAGCAGCTTAGCTGACAGGGTGGGGGAGCAGTACGTC.

CDR3 sequence (DNA): TGTGCCAGCAGCTTGGAAGCGGGCCCATGGGGGACCCAGTACTTC. This gives the protein CASSLEAGPWGTQYF. The chain links TRBV7-9 to TRBJ2-5, with D possibly being TRBD2 (6 bases). CDR1 is SEHNR, CDR2 FQNEAQ, per germline (reference sequence). The V end lost 3 bases, the J end lost 7 bases, and 18 bases lay between the germline ends. The CDR3 loop spans 15 amino acids.

The chain carries TRBV7-2 and TRBJ2-7; D might be TRBD2 (6 bases). The V end was cut by 5 bases, the J end by 6 bases, with 20 bases between. CDR3 length: 15 residues. Germline CDR1 and CDR2: SGHTA and FQGNSA. In DNA form, the CDR3 reads TGTGCCAGCAGCATAGAGGCGGGGCTGTGGGGCGAGCAGTACTTC. Its protein is CASSIEAGLWGEQYF. Filled out from reference TRBV7-2 and TRBJ2-7, the complete variable domain reads GAGVSQSPSNKVTEKGKDVELRCDPISGHTALYWYRQSLGQGLEFLIYFQGNSAPDKSGLPSDRFSAERTGGSVSTLTIQRTQQEDSAVYLCASSIEAGLWGEQYFGPGTRLTVT.

Turning to this clone: The sample carries other DNA sequences with the same CDR3. This sequence joins TRBV5-8 and TRBJ2-7; 10 positions match TRBD2. V lost 3 bases and J lost 4; bases outside the gene matches: 13. Germline assignment: CDR1 SGHTS and CDR2 YDEGEE. This CDR3 has 17 residues. Here the CDR3 reads CASSSLPGLASAYEQYF. As DNA, the CDR3 is TGTGCCAGCAGCTCACTCCCGGGACTAGCGTCGGCATACGAGCAGTACTTC. Full variable domain (rest looked up from reference TRBV5-8 and TRBJ2-7): EAGVTQSPTHLIKTRGQQATLRCSPISGHTSVYWYQQALGLGLQFLLWYDEGEERNRGNFPPRFSGRQFPNYSSELNVNALELEDSALYLCASSSLPGLASAYEQYFGPGTRLTVT.

This rearrangement joins TRBV10-1 to TRBJ2-2; possibly TRBD2 for D (6 bases). CDR1 and CDR2 from the germline V gene are WNHNN and SYGVQD (reference sequence). V lost 2 bases and J 8 bases, leaving 15 bases between the germline ends. The length of the CDR3 is 15 residues. Here the CDR3 DNA reads TGCGCCAGCAGTGAGGCTCGGGGCGCGGGGGGGGAGCTGTTTTTT. It specifies CASSEARGAGGELFF.

The chain combines TRBV5-4 with TRBJ1-1, with D perhaps TRBD1 (6 bases). Trimming pared 1 base from V and 0 bases from J, leaving 16 bases between. There are 17 residues in the CDR3. CDR1 is SGHNT, CDR2 YYREEE, per germline (reference sequence). CDR3 bases: TGTGCCAGCAGCTTGCCACAGGGCCGCTACATGAACACTGAAGCTTTCTTT. The encoded protein is CASSLPQGRYMNTEAFF.

The chain recombines TRBV4-3 with TRBJ2-3, with 10 bases matching TRBD2. J gave up 5 bases and V 0 bases, and 14 bases lay outside the gene matches. The CDR3 spans 19 residues. Per the germline V gene, CDR1 is LGHNA and CDR2 is YSLEER. The CDR3 spells CASSQEPTGVAGGGDTQYF. In DNA form, the CDR3 reads TGCGCCAGCAGCCAAGAACCCACAGGGGTAGCGGGGGGTGGAGATACGCAGTATTTT.

A single count supports this clone. This chain connects TRBV7-9 to TRBJ2-7; a weak D match, TRBD1 (6 bases). The CDR3 runs 15 residues. V was pared by 5 bases and J by 0 bases, with 14 bases between. Germline CDR1 and CDR2: SEHNR and FQNEAQ (reference sequence). The CDR3 loop is CASSRGQMSSYEQYF. The DNA for the CDR3 is TGTGCCAGCAGCCGTGGACAGATGAGCTCCTACGAGCAGTACTTC.

The chain uses TRBV6-4 and TRBJ1-2; D perhaps matches TRBD1 (5 bases). In germline, CDR1 is MRHNA, CDR2 SNTAGT. V lost 0 bases and J 6 bases, leaving 8 bases between the germline ends. This CDR3 has 13 residues. The CDR3 here is CASSDSGGNGYTF. CDR3 in DNA: TGTGCCAGCAGTGACTCGGGGGGAAATGGCTACACCTTC.

This chain links TRBV27 with TRBJ1-1; D remains ambiguous. The V gene lost 2 bases and the J gene lost 1 base, with 14 bases spanning the gap. In germline, CDR1 is MNHEY, CDR2 SMNVEV (reference sequence). The CDR3 extends over 16 amino acids. CDR3 amino acids: CASSLQPGLTNTEAFF. The CDR3 DNA follows: TGTGCCAGCAGTTTACAGCCTGGACTTACGAACACTGAAGCTTTCTTT.

Sample share makes this clone hyperexpanded (1% or more). The V gene is TRBV6-5, the J gene TRBJ2-1, with 12 positions matching TRBD2. V shed 7 bases and J 5 bases; nucleotides not matched to a gene: 6. Germline CDR1 and CDR2: MNHEY and SVGAGI. The CDR3 contains 15 residues. The CDR3 DNA reads TGTGCCAGCATCCGACTAGCGGGGGAACACAATGAGCAGTTCTTC. Translated: CASIRLAGEHNEQFF.

This clone has a handful of counts. The rearrangement joins TRBV4-2 to TRBJ2-7, with 10 bases aligning to TRBD2. This CDR3 is 17 amino acids long. Looked up from germline, CDR1 is LGHNA and CDR2 is YNFKEQ. V shed 0 bases and J 5 bases; nucleotides not matched to a gene: 10. The CDR3 DNA follows: TGTGCCAGCAGCCAAGAGATGGCAGCGGGAGGGGGGGACGAGCAGTACTTC. Translating gives CASSQEMAAGGGDEQYF.

Written as DNA, the CDR3 is TGCGCCAGCAGCGACGTCACTAGCGGGGGGTACCAAGAGACCCAGTACTTC. Amino acid sequence: CASSDVTSGGYQETQYF. This chain joins TRBV4-1 and TRBJ2-5; 12 bases are a match to TRBD2. CDR1 MGHRA and CDR2 YSYEKL come from the germline V gene. The CDR3 spans 17 residues. The V gene end was trimmed by 5 bases and the J gene end by 0 bases; junction bases not matched to a gene: 7.

In nucleotides, the CDR3 is TGTGCCAGCAGCTTGGGCCGGGACACTGAAGCTTTCTTT. Amino acid sequence: CASSLGRDTEAFF. V usage is TRBV5-6 and J usage is TRBJ1-1, with D unresolved. Germline CDR1 SGHDT, CDR2 YYEEEE. The CDR3 has 13 amino acids. The V end was cut by 0 bases, the J end by 3 bases, with 6 bases between.

This chain connects TRBV6-5 to TRBJ1-2, with a possible D match to TRBD1 (5 bases). The CDR3 spans 13 residues. Germline V lookup: CDR1 MNHEY, CDR2 SVGAGI. V was clipped by 4 bases and J by 8 bases, with 14 bases between them. CDR3 sequence (DNA): TGTGCCAGCAGTTCCCTCCAGGGTCAGGGCTACACCTTC. It encodes CASSSLQGQGYTF.

A few counts support this clone. The chain employs TRBV14 and TRBJ1-2; 9 bases align to TRBD1. V was clipped by 5 bases and J by 4 bases; unmatched bases: 5. Germline V lookup: CDR1 SGHDN, CDR2 FVKESK. The CDR3 sequence is 14 residues long. The DNA of the CDR3 is TGTGCCAGCAGCGACGGGACAGGGCCCTATGGCTACACCTTC. Its protein product is CASSDGTGPYGYTF. The entire variable domain, with the rest obtained from reference TRBV14 and TRBJ1-2, is as follows: EAGVTQFPSHSVIEKGQTVTLRCDPISGHDNLYWYRRVMGKEIKFLLHFVKESKQDESGMPNNRFLAERTGGTYSTLKVQPAELEDSGVYFCASSDGTGPYGYTFGSGTRLTVV.

The CDR3 is CASSEFQGQGEPNYEQYV. The DNA of the CDR3 is TGTGCCAGCAGTGAATTTCAGGGACAGGGCGAACCAAACTACGAGCAGTACGTC. J is TRBJ2-7 and V is TRBV6-1; 9 bases agree with TRBD1. The CDR3 has 18 residues. CDR1 MNHNS and CDR2 SASEGT come from the germline V gene. With V trimmed by 2 bases and J by 3 bases, 14 bases remained unmatched.

On this clone itself: The identical CDR3 is also encoded by other nucleotide sequences in the sample. The chain uses TRBV6-1 and TRBJ2-7, with 10 bases aligning to TRBD1. The J segment lost 3 bases and the V segment lost 2 bases, leaving 4 bases of the junction unmatched. The CDR3 loop spans 15 amino acids. Germline CDR1 is MNHNS and CDR2 is SASEGT. The CDR3 is CASSELGTGDYEQYF. CDR3 DNA sequence: TGTGCCAGCAGTGAACTCGGGACAGGGGACTACGAGCAGTACTTC.

The chain employs TRBV19 and TRBJ2-1; unclear D gene. Trimming shortened V by 0 bases and J by 6 bases, and 12 bases separated the two germline ends. The germline gives CDR1 LNHDA, CDR2 SQIVND (reference sequence). CDR3 length: 15 amino acids. The CDR3 loop reads CASSIDPISGNEQFF. CDR3 DNA: TGTGCCAGTAGTATAGACCCCATCTCGGGCAATGAGCAGTTCTTC. The full variable domain, in which reference TRBV19 and TRBJ2-1 provide the parts outside the CDR3, is DGGITQSPKYLFRKEGQNVTLSCEQNLNHDAMYWYRQDPGQGLRLIYYSQIVNDFQKGDIAEGYSVSREKKESFPLTVTSAQKNPTAFYLCASSIDPISGNEQFFGPGTRLTVL.

This clone was detected a few times. V usage is TRBV15 and J usage is TRBJ1-1; a possible D gene is TRBD1 (6 bases). CDR3 size: 15 residues. Deletions cut 0 bases from V and 6 bases from J, with 14 bases between. Per germline, CDR1 LNHNV and CDR2 YYDKDF (reference sequence). Here the CDR3 DNA reads TGTGCCACCAGCAGAGATGGGGGCGAAAAGGCTGAAGCTTTCTTT. Its protein is CATSRDGGEKAEAFF.